The rows below give T cell receptor beta chains drawn from one sample of a study of human T cells and chemical hapten exposure. Each CDR3 protein gets one entry after TCRdb re-called the RACE reads with MiXCR. There are 60,000 to 80,000 distinct CDR3 sequences in the sample; about 31% occur only once, and approximately 9.1% lies in the top ten. This specimen was whole blood, taken in connection with sensitization to the hapten diphenylcyclopropenone (DPC). These receptors originate from a man between 40 and 49 years old with alopecia areata. Some clones in this sample may be carry-over from other donors' samples. Each CDR3 is given with its conserved first and last residue. A D gene is named only where the DNA matches it firmly. A row's size may be missing; if present it is once, few, many or a size class.

v_gene	j_gene	abundance	d_gene	CDR3nt	CDR3aa
TRBV12-3/TRBV12-4	TRBJ1-1	.	.	TGTGCCAGCAGCCCGGGACTTACCGGGGCTTTCTTT	CASSPGLTGAFF
TRBV12-3/TRBV12-4	TRBJ1-2	few	.	TGTGCCAGCAGTTTTTCCCTCTCCGGGGGAGGGGGCTACACCTTC	CASSFSLSGGGGYTF
TRBV12-3/TRBV12-4	TRBJ2-2	.	TRBD1	TGTGCCAGCAGCCGACAGGGCTTGGCCGGGGAGCTGTTTTTT	CASSRQGLAGELFF
TRBV7-9	TRBJ2-3	few	.	TGTGCCAGCAGCTTACGGCAAGACACAGATACGCAGTATTTT	CASSLRQDTDTQYF
TRBV24-1	TRBJ2-5	.	.	TGTGCCACCAGTGATCCGCAGGCAGCCCGGGAGACCCAGTACTTC	CATSDPQAARETQYF
TRBV14	TRBJ2-7	few	TRBD1	TGTGCCAGCAGCTGGGGACAGTCCTACGAGCAGTACTTC	CASSWGQSYEQYF
TRBV27	TRBJ1-5	few	.	TGTGCCAGCAGTTTCCGGCACCCGGTTTATAGCAATCAGCCCCAGCATTTT	CASSFRHPVYSNQPQHF
TRBV7-2	TRBJ2-3	.	TRBD2	TGTGCCAGCAGCTTATCTAGCGGTGCGGGAGATACGCAGTATTTT	CASSLSSGAGDTQYF
TRBV6-6	TRBJ1-2	.	TRBD1	TGTGCCAGCAGCCTGGGACAGGGGGCGAATCGCTACACCTTC	CASSLGQGANRYTF
TRBV7-9	TRBJ2-2	medium-sized	TRBD2	TGTGCCAGCAGCTTGCTAGCGGGAGTCGACACCGGGGAGCTGTTTTTT	CASSLLAGVDTGELFF
TRBV27	TRBJ2-7	.	TRBD1	TGTGCCAGCACCACTTCGGACAGGGTCCACGAGCAGTACTTC	CASTTSDRVHEQYF
TRBV6-2/TRBV6-3	TRBJ2-1	few	.	TGTGCCAGCAGTCCTGGCAGGTACAATGAGCAGTTCTTC	CASSPGRYNEQFF
TRBV5-1	TRBJ2-1	few	TRBD2	TGCGCCAGCAGCTTGTCCGGGACTAACTACAATGAGCAGTTCTTC	CASSLSGTNYNEQFF
TRBV15	TRBJ1-5	.	.	TGTGCCACCAGCAGAGAATGGTCGGCAGGTAATCAGCCCCAGCATTTT	CATSREWSAGNQPQHF
TRBV7-2	TRBJ2-1	few	TRBD2	TGTGCCAGCAGCTTAGAGGGACTAGCGGGAGGGCCTTGGGTTGAGCAGTTCTTC	CASSLEGLAGGPWVEQFF
TRBV7-9	TRBJ2-5	.	.	TGTGCCAGCAGCAGAGGAGGTGTTCAAGAGACCCAGTACTTC	CASSRGGVQETQYF
TRBV20-1	TRBJ1-5	once	.	TGCAGTGCTAGAGATCTCTTGGGGGACAATCAGCCCCAGCATTTT	CSARDLLGDNQPQHF
TRBV28	TRBJ2-5	.	TRBD1	TGTGCCAGCAGTTTTCAGGGGGCCTCTGTACAAGAGACCCAGTACTTC	CASSFQGASVQETQYF
TRBV20-1	TRBJ2-2	few	.	TGCAGTGCTAGGACAGTCTTCACGAACACCGGGGAGCTGTTTTTT	CSARTVFTNTGELFF
TRBV6-1	TRBJ2-1	few	.	TGTGCCAGCAGTTCAGGGTACAATGAGCAGTTCTTC	CASSSGYNEQFF
TRBV6-5	TRBJ1-6	.	.	TGTGCCAGCATGGGGGGGTTTCAAAATTCACCCCTCCACTTT	CASMGGFQNSPLHF
TRBV7-9	TRBJ2-7	.	TRBD1	TGTGCCAGCACCTTCGGACAGGGGGGTAGCGAGCAGTACTTC	CASTFGQGGSEQYF
TRBV10-1	TRBJ2-3	few	.	TGCGCCAGCAGTGGGAGCATTGGGAGTAAAGATACGCAGTATTTT	CASSGSIGSKDTQYF
TRBV27	TRBJ1-6	many	.	TGTGCCAGCAGTTTCCTGAATTCACCCCTCCACTTT	CASSFLNSPLHF
TRBV18	TRBJ1-1	.	TRBD1	TGTGCCAGCTCACGCCAAAGACAGGGGAACACTGAAGCTTTCTTT	CASSRQRQGNTEAFF
TRBV20-1	TRBJ2-3	.	.	TGCAGTGCCGGGGGAAGTCCCGGGGGAGATACGCAGTATTTT	CSAGGSPGGDTQYF
TRBV6-2/TRBV6-3	TRBJ2-1	few	TRBD2	TGTGCCACCGGACTAGCGGACAATGAGCAGTTCTTC	CATGLADNEQFF
TRBV6-6	TRBJ1-1	few	.	TGTGCCAGCAGTTACAAGGGGGGGCGGACTGAAGCTTTCTTT	CASSYKGGRTEAFF
TRBV28	TRBJ2-1	.	TRBD2	TGTGCCAGCAGTTTGAGCGGGAGGGCCTGGGATGAGCAGTTCTTC	CASSLSGRAWDEQFF
TRBV20-1	TRBJ2-1	few	.	TGCAGTGCTAGAGATCCTGGGGGGCGCTACAATGAGCAGTTCTTC	CSARDPGGRYNEQFF
TRBV4-3	TRBJ1-2	.	.	TGCGCCAGCAGCCAAGATTCGGGGTCCAGGCGCTATGGCTACACCTTC	CASSQDSGSRRYGYTF
TRBV2	TRBJ2-3	.	TRBD2	TGTGCCAGCAGAGCCCCGGGACTAGCGGGCCTCACAGATACGCAGTATTTT	CASRAPGLAGLTDTQYF
TRBV15	TRBJ1-5	.	TRBD1	TGTGCCACCAGCGCCCGGCGGACAGGGACTAGCAATCAGCCCCAGCATTTT	CATSARRTGTSNQPQHF
TRBV5-1	TRBJ2-7	.	.	TGCGCCAGCAGCATTGGACCCGGCGAGCAGTACTTC	CASSIGPGEQYF
TRBV3-1	TRBJ2-1	.	TRBD2	TGTGCCAGCAGCCAAGATTTGGCTAGCGGGAGGCGGGGGCAGTTCTTC	CASSQDLASGRRGQFF
TRBV20-1	TRBJ2-5	few	TRBD1	TGCAGTGCGAACGGGTACGGGACAGGGGGGAGAGAGACCCAGTACTTC	CSANGYGTGGRETQYF
TRBV5-5	TRBJ1-1	.	TRBD1	TGTGCCAGCAGCTTGGTTGGACAGGGTGTCACTGAAGCTTTCTTT	CASSLVGQGVTEAFF
TRBV12-3/TRBV12-4	TRBJ1-1	.	TRBD1	TGTGCCAGCAGGGGACAGGGGGAGACTGAAGCTTTCTTT	CASRGQGETEAFF
TRBV28	TRBJ2-1	.	TRBD2	TGTGCCAGCAGTCACCCGGGAGGGCCTCGCAATGAGCAGTTCTTC	CASSHPGGPRNEQFF
TRBV5-4	TRBJ1-1	.	.	TGTGCCAGCAGCTTGGCTTACGGGGTGGAAGCTTTCTTT	CASSLAYGVEAFF
TRBV28	TRBJ1-1	.	.	TGTGCCAGCAGTTTAAAGTCGAACACTGAAGCTTTCTTT	CASSLKSNTEAFF
TRBV7-9	TRBJ1-1	few	.	TGTGCCAGCAGCTTTTTAACGGCGCAAGGTGAAGCTTTCTTT	CASSFLTAQGEAFF
TRBV12-3/TRBV12-4	TRBJ2-3	few	TRBD1	TGTGCCAGCAGTGACGGGACAGGGGCTGCGCGGACCCCCACAGATACGCAGTATTTT	CASSDGTGAARTPTDTQYF
TRBV28	TRBJ2-1	.	.	TGTGCCAGCAGTTTTCAGACTAGTGCCTACAATGAGCAGTTCTTC	CASSFQTSAYNEQFF
TRBV12-3/TRBV12-4	TRBJ2-3	.	TRBD2	TGTGCCAGCAGTTTAAACAGCGGGAGAGATACGCAGTATTTT	CASSLNSGRDTQYF
TRBV28	TRBJ1-2	.	.	TGTGCCAGCAGGATCGTCCAGGGCCGCTATGGCTACACCTTC	CASRIVQGRYGYTF
TRBV10-1	TRBJ2-4	.	.	TGCGCCAGCAGTGAAGGAGCCAAAAACATTCAGTACTTC	CASSEGAKNIQYF
TRBV20-1	TRBJ2-7	.	TRBD1	TGCAGTGCCCTCCGGGACAGGGGGGATCAGTGGTCCTACGAGCAGTACTTC	CSALRDRGDQWSYEQYF
TRBV11-2	TRBJ2-3	few	TRBD2	TGTGCCAGCAGCTCCCCCGGGGGCGGGAGGGTCACAGATACGCAGTATTTT	CASSSPGGGRVTDTQYF
TRBV20-1	TRBJ2-3	few	TRBD2	TGCAGTGCTAGAGCGCCCCCCGGACTAGCAGGGGATACGCAGTATTTT	CSARAPPGLAGDTQYF
TRBV28	TRBJ2-7	few	.	TGTGCCAGCAGCCCGCAGGATTACTACGAGCAGTACTTC	CASSPQDYYEQYF
TRBV19	TRBJ1-3	.	.	TGTGCCAGTAGTGATGTGGACTCTGGAAACACCATATATTTT	CASSDVDSGNTIYF
TRBV3-1	TRBJ2-3	.	.	TGTGCCAGCAGCCAAGATCCCCGTATCCAGACAGATACGCAGTATTTT	CASSQDPRIQTDTQYF
TRBV7-2	TRBJ2-2	.	.	TGTGCCAGCAGACTTAACACCGGGGAGCTGTTTTTT	CASRLNTGELFF